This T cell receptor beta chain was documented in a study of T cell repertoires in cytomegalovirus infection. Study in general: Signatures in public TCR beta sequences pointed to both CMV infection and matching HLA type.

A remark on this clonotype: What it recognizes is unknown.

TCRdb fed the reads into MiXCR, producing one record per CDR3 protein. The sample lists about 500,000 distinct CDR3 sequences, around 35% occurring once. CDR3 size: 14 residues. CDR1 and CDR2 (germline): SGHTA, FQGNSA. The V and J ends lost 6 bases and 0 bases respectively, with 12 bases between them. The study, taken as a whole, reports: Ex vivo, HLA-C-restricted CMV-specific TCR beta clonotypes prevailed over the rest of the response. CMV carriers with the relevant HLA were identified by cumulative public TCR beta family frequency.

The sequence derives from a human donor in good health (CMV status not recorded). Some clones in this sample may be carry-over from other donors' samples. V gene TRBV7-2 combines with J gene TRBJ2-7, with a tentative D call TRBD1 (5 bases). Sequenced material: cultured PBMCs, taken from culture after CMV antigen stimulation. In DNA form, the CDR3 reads TGTGCCAGCAGTCCCGACAGCAGCTCCTACGAGCAGTACTTC. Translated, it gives CASSPDSSSYEQYF.